A selection of T cell receptor beta chains follows, all from one sample in a study of blood T cell repertoires in COVID-19. Clones were read by immunoSEQ multiplex PCR, and TCRdb kept only the in-frame ones, dropping some. The data contain some 200,000 clones, more than 75% of them seen just once; the ten biggest clones take up around 5.7%. Sequencing used peripheral blood. These receptors all stem from an elderly man with acute or convalescent COVID-19. CDR3s include the opening cysteine and the closing phenylalanine or tryptophan. D genes are given only for firm matches.

V gene: TRBV5-4
D gene: TRBD1
J gene: TRBJ1-6
CDR3 protein: CASSVDRDVSPLHF
CDR3 DNA: TGTGCCAGCAGCGTAGACAGGGATGTCTCACCCCTCCACTTT

V gene: TRBV20-1
D gene: TRBD1
J gene: TRBJ1-5
CDR3 protein: CSASQQGGDNQPQHF
CDR3 DNA: TGCAGTGCTAGTCAGCAGGGGGGTGACAATCAGCCCCAGCATTTT

V gene: TRBV7-2
D gene: TRBD2
J gene: TRBJ2-1
CDR3 protein: CASSYGLAGGKVGQFF
CDR3 DNA: TGTGCCAGCAGCTACGGACTAGCGGGAGGGAAAGTAGGGCAGTTCTTC

V gene: TRBV27
D gene: NA
J gene: TRBJ1-1
CDR3 protein: CASSPVGVPEAFF
CDR3 DNA: TGTGCCAGCAGTCCGGTCGGTGTACCTGAAGCTTTCTTT

V gene: TRBV19
D gene: NA
J gene: TRBJ1-1
CDR3 protein: CASSIGVNTEAFF
CDR3 DNA: TGTGCCAGTAGTATAGGAGTGAACACTGAAGCTTTCTTT

V gene: TRBV6-6
D gene: TRBD1
J gene: TRBJ1-5
CDR3 protein: CASSYRGSNQPQHF
CDR3 DNA: TGTGCCAGCAGCTACAGGGGTTCTAATCAGCCCCAGCATTTT

V gene: TRBV19
D gene: NA
J gene: TRBJ1-5
CDR3 protein: CASSPQGAGNQPQHF
CDR3 DNA: TGTGCCAGTAGCCCCCAGGGTGCGGGCAATCAGCCCCAGCATTTT

V gene: TRBV5-1
D gene: TRBD2
J gene: TRBJ2-1
CDR3 protein: CASSFSGTSSYNEQFF
CDR3 DNA: TGCGCCAGCAGCTTTTCAGGGACTAGCTCCTACAATGAGCAGTTCTTC

V gene: TRBV24-1
D gene: NA
J gene: TRBJ2-3
CDR3 protein: CATSDRGSTDTQYF
CDR3 DNA: TGTGCCACCAGTGACAGGGGATCGACAGATACGCAGTATTTT

V gene: TRBV2
D gene: TRBD2
J gene: TRBJ2-2
CDR3 protein: CASSEAGQGGTGELFF
CDR3 DNA: TGTGCCAGCAGTGAAGCGGGGCAGGGAGGGACCGGGGAGCTGTTTTTT

V gene: TRBV18
D gene: TRBD1
J gene: TRBJ2-2
CDR3 protein: CASSPRAGTDTGELFF
CDR3 DNA: TGTGCCAGCTCACCACGTGCCGGGACAGACACCGGGGAGCTGTTTTTT